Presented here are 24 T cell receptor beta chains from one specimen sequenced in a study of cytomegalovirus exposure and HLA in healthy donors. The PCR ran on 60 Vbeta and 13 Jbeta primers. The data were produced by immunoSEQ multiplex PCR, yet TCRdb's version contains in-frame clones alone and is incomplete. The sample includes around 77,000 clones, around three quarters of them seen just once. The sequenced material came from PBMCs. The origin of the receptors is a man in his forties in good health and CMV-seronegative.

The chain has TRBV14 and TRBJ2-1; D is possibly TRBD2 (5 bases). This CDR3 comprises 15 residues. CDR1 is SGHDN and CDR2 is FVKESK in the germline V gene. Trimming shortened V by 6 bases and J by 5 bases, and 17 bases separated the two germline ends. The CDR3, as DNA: TGTGCCAGCAGTCCGGGGTTAGCGAGCCACAATGAGCAGTTCTTC. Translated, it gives CASSPGLASHNEQFF.

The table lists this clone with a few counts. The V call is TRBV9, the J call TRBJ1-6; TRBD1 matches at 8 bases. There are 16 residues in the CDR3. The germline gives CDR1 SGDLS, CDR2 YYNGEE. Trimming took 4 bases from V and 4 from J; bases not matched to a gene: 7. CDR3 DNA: TGTGCCAGCAGCCCGCAGGACAGGGTGTATAATTCACCCCTCCACTTT. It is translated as CASSPQDRVYNSPLHF. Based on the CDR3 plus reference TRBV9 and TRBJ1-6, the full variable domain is DSGVTQTPKHLITATGQRVTLRCSPRSGDLSVYWYQQSLDQGLQFLIQYYNGEERAKGNILERFSAQQFPDLHSELNLSSLELGDSALYFCASSPQDRVYNSPLHFGNGTRLTVT.

CDR3 DNA: TGTGCCAGCAGTGGGACAGGGGGGGGCTATGGCTACACCTTC. Its translation: CASSGTGGGYGYTF. This chain joins TRBV2 and TRBJ1-2; the match to TRBD1 covers 10 bases. The CDR3 consists of 14 residues. V shed 4 bases, J shed 4 bases, and the junction held 3 bases outside the gene matches. The germline CDR1 and CDR2 sequences are SNHLY and FYNNEI.

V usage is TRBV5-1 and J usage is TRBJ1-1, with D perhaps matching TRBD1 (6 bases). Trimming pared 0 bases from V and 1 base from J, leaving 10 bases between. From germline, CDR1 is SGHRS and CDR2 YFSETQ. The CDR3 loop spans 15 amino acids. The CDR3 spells CASSLVGARNTEAFF. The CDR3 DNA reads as TGCGCCAGCAGCTTGGTGGGGGCAAGGAACACTGAAGCTTTCTTT.

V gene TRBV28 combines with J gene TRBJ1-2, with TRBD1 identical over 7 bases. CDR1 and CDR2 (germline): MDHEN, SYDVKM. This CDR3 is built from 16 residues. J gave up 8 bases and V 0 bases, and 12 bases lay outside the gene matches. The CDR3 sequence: CASSLWQGVSTWGYTF. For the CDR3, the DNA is TGTGCCAGCAGTTTATGGCAGGGGGTTTCCACATGGGGCTACACCTTC.

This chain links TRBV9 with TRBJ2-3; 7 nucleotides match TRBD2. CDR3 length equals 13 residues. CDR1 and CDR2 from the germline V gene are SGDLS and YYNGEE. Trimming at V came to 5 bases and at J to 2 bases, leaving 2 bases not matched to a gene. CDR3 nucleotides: TGTGCCAGCAGGCGGGAGCCCACAGATACGCAGTATTTT. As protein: CASRREPTDTQYF.

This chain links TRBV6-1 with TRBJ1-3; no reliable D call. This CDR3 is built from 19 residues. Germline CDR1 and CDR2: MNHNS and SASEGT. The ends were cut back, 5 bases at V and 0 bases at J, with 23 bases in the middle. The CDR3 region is CASSQVMGVAESSGNTIYF. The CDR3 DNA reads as TGTGCCAGCAGTCAAGTAATGGGAGTGGCTGAGAGCTCTGGAAACACCATATATTTT.

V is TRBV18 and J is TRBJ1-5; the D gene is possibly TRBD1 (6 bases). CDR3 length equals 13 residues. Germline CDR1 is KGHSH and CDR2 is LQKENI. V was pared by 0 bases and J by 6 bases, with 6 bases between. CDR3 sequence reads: CASSPPGAQPQHF. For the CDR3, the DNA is TGTGCCAGCTCACCACCGGGGGCTCAGCCCCAGCATTTT. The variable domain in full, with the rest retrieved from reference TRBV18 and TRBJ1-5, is NAGVMQNPRHLVRRRGQEARLRCSPMKGHSHVYWYRQLPEEGLKFMVYLQKENIIDESGMPKERFSAEFPKEGPSILRIQQVVRGDSAAYFCASSPPGAQPQHFGDGTRLSIL.

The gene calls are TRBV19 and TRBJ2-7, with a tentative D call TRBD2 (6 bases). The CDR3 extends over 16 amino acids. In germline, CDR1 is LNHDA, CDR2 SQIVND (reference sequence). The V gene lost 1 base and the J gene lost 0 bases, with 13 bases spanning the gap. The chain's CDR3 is CASSIAAGTYSYEQYF. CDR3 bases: TGTGCCAGTAGTATAGCGGCAGGGACTTACTCCTACGAGCAGTACTTC.

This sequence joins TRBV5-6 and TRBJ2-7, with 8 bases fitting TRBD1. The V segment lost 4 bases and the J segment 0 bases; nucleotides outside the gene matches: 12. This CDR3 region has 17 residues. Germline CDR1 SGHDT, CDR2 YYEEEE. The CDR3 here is CASSPPWGQGASYEQYF. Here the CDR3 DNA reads TGTGCCAGCAGCCCCCCCTGGGGGCAGGGGGCCTCCTACGAGCAGTACTTC.

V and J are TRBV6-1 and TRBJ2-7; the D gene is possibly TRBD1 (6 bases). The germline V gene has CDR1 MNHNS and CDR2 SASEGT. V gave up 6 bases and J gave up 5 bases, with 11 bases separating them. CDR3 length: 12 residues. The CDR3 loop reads CASRSNRDEQYF. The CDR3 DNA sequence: TGTGCCAGCAGGTCAAACAGGGACGAGCAGTACTTC.

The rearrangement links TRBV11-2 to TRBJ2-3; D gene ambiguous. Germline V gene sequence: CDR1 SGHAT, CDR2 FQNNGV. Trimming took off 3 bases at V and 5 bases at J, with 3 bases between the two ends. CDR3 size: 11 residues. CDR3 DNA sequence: TGTGCCAGCAGCTTTCGAGATACGCAGTATTTT. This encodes CASSFRDTQYF.

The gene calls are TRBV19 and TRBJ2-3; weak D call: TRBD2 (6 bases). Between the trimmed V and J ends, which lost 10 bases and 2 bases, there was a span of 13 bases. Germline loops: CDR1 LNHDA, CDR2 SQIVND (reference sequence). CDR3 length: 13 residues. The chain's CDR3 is CAISRGYTDTQYF. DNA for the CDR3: TGTGCCATAAGCCGGGGGTACACAGATACGCAGTATTTT.

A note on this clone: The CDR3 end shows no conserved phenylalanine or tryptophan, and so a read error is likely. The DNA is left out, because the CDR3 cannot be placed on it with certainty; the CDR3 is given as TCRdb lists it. This CDR3 is CASSSPNRVNSL. The rearrangement links TRBV5-6 to TRBJ2-7; TRBD1 is the table's D call and was not checked against the DNA. Germline V gives CDR1 SGHDT, CDR2 YYEEEE. From its first to its last residue, the CDR3 has 12 amino acids.

The CDR3 DNA reads TGCGCCAGCAGCTTACAGGGGCATAGCAATCAGCCCCAGCATTTT. Amino acid sequence: CASSLQGHSNQPQHF. The V and J genes are TRBV5-1 and TRBJ1-5; 7 nucleotides agree with TRBD1. The CDR3 extends over 15 amino acids. Losses at the gene ends were 2 bases for V and 0 bases for J; bases not matched to a gene: 2. The germline CDR1 and CDR2 sequences are SGHRS and YFSETQ.

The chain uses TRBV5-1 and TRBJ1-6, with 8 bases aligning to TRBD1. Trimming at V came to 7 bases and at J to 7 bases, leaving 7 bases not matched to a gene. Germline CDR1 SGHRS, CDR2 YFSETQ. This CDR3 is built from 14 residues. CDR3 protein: CASGTRQGNSPLHF. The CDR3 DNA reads TGCGCCAGCGGGACGAGACAGGGGAATTCACCCCTCCACTTT.

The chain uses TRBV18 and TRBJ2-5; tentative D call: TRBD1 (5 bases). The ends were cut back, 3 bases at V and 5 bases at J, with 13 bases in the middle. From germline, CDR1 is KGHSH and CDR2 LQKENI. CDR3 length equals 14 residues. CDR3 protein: CASSPRVDGETQYF. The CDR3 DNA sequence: TGTGCCAGCTCACCCAGGGTTGATGGGGAGACCCAGTACTTC.

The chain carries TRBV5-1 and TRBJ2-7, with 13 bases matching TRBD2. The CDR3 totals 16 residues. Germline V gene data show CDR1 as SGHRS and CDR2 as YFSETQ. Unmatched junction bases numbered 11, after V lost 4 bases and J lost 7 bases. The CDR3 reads CASSIPTSGGLVEQYF. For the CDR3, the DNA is TGCGCCAGCAGCATCCCGACTAGCGGGGGGTTGGTAGAGCAGTACTTC.

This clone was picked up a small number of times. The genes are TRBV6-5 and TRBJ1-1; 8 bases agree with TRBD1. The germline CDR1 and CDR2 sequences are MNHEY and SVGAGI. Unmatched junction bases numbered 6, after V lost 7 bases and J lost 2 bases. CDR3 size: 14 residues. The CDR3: CASIRQGSNTEAFF. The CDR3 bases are TGTGCCAGCATTAGACAGGGGTCTAACACTGAAGCTTTCTTT.

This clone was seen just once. CDR3: CASSLGRPTYGYTF. The CDR3 coding sequence is TGTGCCAGCAGCCTTGGCAGGCCGACATATGGCTACACCTTC. This rearrangement joins TRBV13 to TRBJ1-2; no clear D gene. Trimming removed 5 bases at V and 5 bases at J, with 15 bases between. CDR3 length equals 14 residues. The V gene's germline CDR1 is PRHDT and CDR2 FYEKMQ (reference sequence).

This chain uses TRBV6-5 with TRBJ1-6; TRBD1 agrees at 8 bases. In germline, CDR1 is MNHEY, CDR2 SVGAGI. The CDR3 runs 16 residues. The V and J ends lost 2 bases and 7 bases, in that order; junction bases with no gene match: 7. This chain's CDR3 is CASSYADRVWNSPLHF. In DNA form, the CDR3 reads TGTGCCAGCAGTTACGCGGACAGGGTTTGGAATTCACCCCTCCACTTT.

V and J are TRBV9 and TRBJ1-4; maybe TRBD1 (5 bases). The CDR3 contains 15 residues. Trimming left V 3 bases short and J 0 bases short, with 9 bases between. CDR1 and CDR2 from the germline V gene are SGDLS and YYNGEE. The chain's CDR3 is CASSGLGATNEKLFF. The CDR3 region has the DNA TGTGCCAGCAGCGGCCTAGGGGCAACTAATGAAAAACTGTTTTTT. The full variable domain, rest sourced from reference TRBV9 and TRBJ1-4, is DSGVTQTPKHLITATGQRVTLRCSPRSGDLSVYWYQQSLDQGLQFLIQYYNGEERAKGNILERFSAQQFPDLHSELNLSSLELGDSALYFCASSGLGATNEKLFFGSGTQLSVL.

This chain's CDR3 is CASSSGHTDTQYF. As DNA, the CDR3 is TGTGCCAGCTCGTCGGGACACACAGATACGCAGTATTTT. V gene TRBV18 combines with J gene TRBJ2-3, with D possibly TRBD1 on 6 matching bases. This CDR3 contains 13 residues. V was cut by 6 bases and J by 2 bases, with 9 bases left in between. Germline V gene lookup returns CDR1 KGHSH and CDR2 LQKENI.

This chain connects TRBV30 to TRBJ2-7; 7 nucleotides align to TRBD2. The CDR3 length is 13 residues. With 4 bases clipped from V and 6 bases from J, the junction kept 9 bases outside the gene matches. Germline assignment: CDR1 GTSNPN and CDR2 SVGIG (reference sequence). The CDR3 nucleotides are TGTGCCTGGACTGCTAGCGGCGCGTGCGAGCAGTACTTC. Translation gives CAWTASGACEQYF. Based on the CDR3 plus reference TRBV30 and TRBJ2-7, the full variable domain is SQTIHQWPATLVQPVGSPLSLECTVEGTSNPNLYWYRQAAGRGLQLLFYSVGIGQISSEVPQNLSASRPQDRQFILSSKKLLLSDSGFYLCAWTASGACEQYFGPGTRLTVT.